The 24 T cell receptor beta chains below were found in one sample sequenced in a study of PD-1 blockade in classical Hodgkin lymphoma. Method: immunoSEQ multiplex PCR; TCRdb's copy keeps in-frame clones and lacks some. Altogether tens of thousands of clones are present, roughly nine tenths being singletons, with the ten largest covering about 8.8%. Relapse after autologous stem cell transplantation occurred in every patient, and brentuximab vedotin exposure varied. The sample in question was peripheral blood mononuclear cells (PBMCs), obtained at baseline. Receptors were obtained from a human donor with classical Hodgkin lymphoma.

This sequence joins TRBV7-2 and TRBJ1-5; D is possibly TRBD1 (6 bases). The CDR3 is 14 amino acids. In germline, CDR1 is SGHTA, CDR2 FQGNSA. V was pared by 4 bases and J by 14 bases, with 21 bases between. The CDR3, as DNA: TGTGCCAGCAGCTCTTCACCCGGGGACACTCGTAAGCATTTT. Protein: CASSSSPGDTRKHF.

The chain links TRBV29-1 to TRBJ2-2, with TRBD2 as a possible D gene (5 bases). V was trimmed by 2 bases and J by 1 base, leaving 5 bases between them. The CDR3 sequence is 13 residues long. CDR1 is SQVTM and CDR2 is ANQGSEA in the germline V gene. CDR3 bases: TGCAGCGTTGAACGGGAGAACACCGGGGAGCTGTTTTTT. Translating it yields CSVERENTGELFF.

The chain employs TRBV5-1 and TRBJ2-3; D unclear. Trimming stripped 0 bases from V and 2 bases from J, with 4 bases between. This CDR3 has 13 amino acids. The V gene's germline CDR1 is SGHRS and CDR2 YFSETQ. DNA for the CDR3: TGCGCCAGCAGCTTGGATTCCACAGATACGCAGTATTTT. Its translation is CASSLDSTDTQYF.

The rearrangement links TRBV28 to TRBJ2-5; D may correspond to TRBD1 or TRBD2 (5 bases each). Germline loops: CDR1 MDHEN, CDR2 SYDVKM. This CDR3 has 16 residues. V was cut by 2 bases and J by 0 bases, with 13 bases left in between. The CDR3 protein is CASSLPQPGHQETQYF. Written as DNA, the CDR3 is TGTGCCAGCAGTTTACCCCAACCGGGACACCAAGAGACCCAGTACTTC. Full variable domain (remainder filled in from reference TRBV28 and TRBJ2-5): DVKVTQSSRYLVKRTGEKVFLECVQDMDHENMFWYRQDPGLGLRLIYFSYDVKMKEKGDIPEGYSVSREKKERFSLILESASTNQTSMYLCASSLPQPGHQETQYFGPGTRLLVL.

The chain recombines TRBV28 with TRBJ2-6; D is possibly TRBD1 (5 bases). Per the germline V gene, CDR1 is MDHEN and CDR2 is SYDVKM. The CDR3 covers 17 residues. V was pared by 3 bases and J by 0 bases, with 12 bases between. CDR3 DNA sequence: TGTGCCAGCAGTTTGACGACAGTCCACTCTGGGGCCAACGTCCTGACTTTC. Translating it yields CASSLTTVHSGANVLTF.

This chain joins TRBV6-6 and TRBJ2-5; D gene unclear. Germline lookup yields CDR1 MNHNY and CDR2 SVGAGI (reference sequence). Trimming took 8 bases from V and 5 from J, leaving 6 bases between them. The CDR3 is 10 amino acids. The CDR3 reads CASAAETQYF. CDR3 nucleotides: TGTGCCAGCGCGGCGGAGACCCAGTACTTC.

As for this clone: The germline gene is not matched at one end of the junction; a read error may be the cause. The rearrangement joins TRBV7-7 to TRBJ1-5; no definite D call. The CDR3 totals 13 residues. Germline assignment: CDR1 SSHAT and CDR2 FNYEAQ (reference sequence). This chain's CDR3 is CASSLGPDQPQHF. In DNA, the CDR3 is TGTGCTAGCAGCTTAGGTCCAGATCAGCCCCAGCATTTT.

The chain combines TRBV5-4 with TRBJ2-7; the D gene is possibly TRBD2 (6 bases). The length of the CDR3 is 14 residues. The ends were cut back, 0 bases at V and 3 bases at J, with 10 bases in the middle. Germline loops: CDR1 SGHNT, CDR2 YYREEE (reference sequence). The CDR3 sequence: CASSLEPGVYEQYF. CDR3 DNA sequence: TGTGCCAGCAGCTTGGAACCGGGGGTCTACGAGCAGTACTTC.

A few counts support this clone. The sample carries other DNA sequences with the same CDR3. The chain combines TRBV27 with TRBJ2-7; unclear D gene. V dropped 3 bases and J dropped 7 bases, with 4 bases sitting between them. The CDR3 has 10 amino acids. Germline-derived CDR1 and CDR2 are MNHEY and SMNVEV (reference sequence). CDR3 DNA: TGTGCCAGCAGTTTGGGTGAGCAGTACTTC. It codes for CASSLGEQYF.

This clone came up a few times. The V call is TRBV30, the J call TRBJ1-4; a possible D gene is TRBD1 (5 bases). CDR3 size: 13 residues. Germline CDR1 reads GTSNPN; CDR2 reads SVGIG (reference sequence). Trimming cost V 6 bases and J 7 bases, with 15 bases left between them. CDR3 in DNA: TGTGCCTGCACAGGTGGGCCTGGTGAAAAACTGTTTTTT. Protein: CACTGGPGEKLFF.

The J gene is TRBJ2-7, the V gene TRBV5-1; possible D gene TRBD1, 5 bases. Germline loops: CDR1 SGHRS, CDR2 YFSETQ. The CDR3 totals 16 residues. V was pared by 0 bases and J by 4 bases, with 17 bases between. The CDR3 DNA reads as TGCGCCAGCAGCTTGGACTTCCAGGGCTTTGCTTACGAGCAGTACTTC. This translates into CASSLDFQGFAYEQYF.

V gene TRBV28 combines with J gene TRBJ2-5; D is unclear. V lost 4 bases to trimming and J lost 4 bases, with 16 bases between them. CDR1 is MDHEN, CDR2 SYDVKM, per germline. The CDR3 runs 15 residues. For the CDR3, the DNA is TGTGCCAGCAGTTCGCGACTCAAATACGTAGAGACCCAGTACTTC. Translation: CASSSRLKYVETQYF.

V and J are TRBV29-1 and TRBJ2-7; D unresolved. The V and J ends lost 0 bases and 4 bases respectively, with 4 bases between them. CDR1 is SQVTM, CDR2 ANQGSEA, per germline. The CDR3 loop spans 11 amino acids. The CDR3 spells CSVEDQYEQYF. CDR3 coding DNA: TGCAGCGTTGAAGATCAATACGAGCAGTACTTC.

The chain carries TRBV7-6 and TRBJ1-6, with D perhaps TRBD1 (6 bases). Germline CDR1 and CDR2: SGHVS and FNYEAQ. Trimming removed 5 bases from V and 5 bases from J, with 13 bases in between. The CDR3 loop spans 15 amino acids. The CDR3 DNA sequence: TGTGCCAGCAGCACGATGACAGGAAATAATTCACCCCTCCACTTT. This gives the protein CASSTMTGNNSPLHF.

The chain carries TRBV10-3 and TRBJ2-6, with 8 bases identical to TRBD2. CDR3 length: 16 residues. V lost 4 bases and J lost 0; bases outside the gene matches: 2. Germline CDR1 and CDR2: ENHRY and SYGVKD. For the CDR3, the DNA is TGTGCCATCAGTGGGCTAGCGGGCTCTGGGGCCAACGTCCTGACTTTC. Amino acid sequence: CAISGLAGSGANVLTF.

CDR3 sequence: CSARTDTQYF. CDR3 coding DNA: TGCAGTGCTAGGACAGATACGCAGTATTTT. This sequence joins TRBV20-1 and TRBJ2-3; no firm D call. This CDR3 spans 10 amino acids. Trimming cost V 3 bases and J 3 bases, with 1 base left between them. CDR1 DFQATT and CDR2 SNEGSKA come from the germline V gene (reference sequence).

The CDR3: CASKLLSSGNVFHEQYF. In DNA form, the CDR3 reads TGTGCCAGCAAGCTTCTTTCTAGCGGAAACGTCTTCCACGAGCAGTACTTC. This chain joins TRBV2 and TRBJ2-7, with TRBD2 matching 7 bases. Germline CDR1 and CDR2: SNHLY and FYNNEI. V trimming: 7 bases; J trimming: 5 bases; junction bases outside the gene matches: 20. This CDR3 contains 17 residues.

The rearrangement uses TRBV11-2 and TRBJ2-5, with no clear D. V was clipped by 1 base and J by 7 bases, with 7 bases between them. Germline CDR1 and CDR2: SGHAT and FQNNGV. This CDR3 region has 12 residues. In nucleotides, the CDR3 is TGTGCCAGCAGCTTAGCGTTCGGGACCCAGTACTTC. Translation: CASSLAFGTQYF.

CDR3 residues: CASSLARPGASSYNEQFF. For the CDR3, the DNA is TGTGCCAGCAGCTTAGCCAGGCCGGGGGCGAGCTCCTACAATGAGCAGTTCTTC. V is TRBV7-9 and J is TRBJ2-1; D is tentatively TRBD1 or TRBD2 (6 bases each). Germline V gene sequence: CDR1 SEHNR, CDR2 FQNEAQ (reference sequence). CDR3 length: 18 residues. Trimming pared 0 bases from V and 0 bases from J, leaving 15 bases between. The full variable domain, in which reference TRBV7-9 and TRBJ2-1 provide the parts outside the CDR3, is DTGVSQNPRHKITKRGQNVTFRCDPISEHNRLYWYRQTLGQGPEFLTYFQNEAQLEKSRLLSDRFSAERPKGSFSTLEIQRTEQGDSAMYLCASSLARPGASSYNEQFFGPGTRLTVL.

The rearrangement joins TRBV5-5 to TRBJ1-4; D not certain. Germline CDR1 reads SGHKS; CDR2 reads YYEKEE (reference sequence). The CDR3 length is 12 residues. Trimming left V 0 bases short and J 8 bases short, with 5 bases between. CDR3 amino acids: CASSLGEEKLFF. CDR3 in DNA: TGTGCCAGCAGCTTGGGCGAGGAAAAACTGTTTTTT.

This clone showed up just a few times. The chain employs TRBV27 and TRBJ2-1; D gene unclear. V shed 6 bases and J shed 0 bases, with 12 bases lying between them. The CDR3 sequence is 15 residues long. Germline V gene data show CDR1 as MNHEY and CDR2 as SMNVEV (reference sequence). The CDR3 protein is CASSLDRSSYNEQFF. The CDR3 bases are TGTGCCAGCAGCCTGGACCGCAGCTCCTACAATGAGCAGTTCTTC.

This chain joins TRBV23-1 and TRBJ2-7; unclear D gene. TRBV23-1 is reported as an ORF; its role is uncertain. Trimming shortened V by 4 bases and J by 3 bases, and 16 bases separated the two germline ends. The CDR3 runs to 15 residues. The CDR3 bases are TGCGCCAGCAGTCTTTGGGCCCAACTTAACTACGAGCAGTACTTC. Encoded protein: CASSLWAQLNYEQYF.

Remarks on this clone: This may arise from a read error, as a much more abundant clone is one base away. Other DNA sequences within the sample encode an identical CDR3. V and J are TRBV6-1 and TRBJ1-5; maybe TRBD1 (5 bases). V was shortened by 0 bases and J by 5 bases, with 5 bases between the two germline ends. The CDR3 extends over 13 amino acids. CDR1 is MNHNS, CDR2 SASEGT, per germline. The CDR3 reads CASSEAGDQPQHF. CDR3 in DNA: TGTGCCAGCAGTGAAGCAGGGGATCAGCCCCAGCATTTT.

The rearrangement links TRBV5-1 to TRBJ2-6; D call uncertain. Trimming removed 2 bases from V and 0 bases from J, with 6 bases in between. This CDR3 contains 15 residues. The germline CDR1 and CDR2 sequences are SGHRS and YFSETQ. The CDR3 is CASSLANSGANVLTF. Here the CDR3 DNA reads TGCGCCAGCAGCTTAGCAAACTCTGGGGCCAACGTCCTGACTTTC.